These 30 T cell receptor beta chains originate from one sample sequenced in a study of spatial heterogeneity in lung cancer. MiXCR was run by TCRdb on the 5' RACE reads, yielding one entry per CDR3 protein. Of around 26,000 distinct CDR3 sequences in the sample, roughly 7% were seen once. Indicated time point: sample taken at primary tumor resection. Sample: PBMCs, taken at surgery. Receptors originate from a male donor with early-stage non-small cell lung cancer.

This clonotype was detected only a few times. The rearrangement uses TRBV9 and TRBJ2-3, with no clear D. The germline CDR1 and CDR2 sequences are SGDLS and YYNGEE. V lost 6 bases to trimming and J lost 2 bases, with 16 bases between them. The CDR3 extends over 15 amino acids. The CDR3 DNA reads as TGTGCCAGCACCACAGACCGTTTTCCCACAGATACGCAGTATTTT. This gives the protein CASTTDRFPTDTQYF.

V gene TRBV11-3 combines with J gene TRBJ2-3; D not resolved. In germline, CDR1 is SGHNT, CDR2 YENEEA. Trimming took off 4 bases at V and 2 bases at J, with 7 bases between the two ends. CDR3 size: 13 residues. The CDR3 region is CASSSDSTDTQYF. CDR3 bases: TGTGCCAGCAGCTCTGACTCCACAGATACGCAGTATTTT.

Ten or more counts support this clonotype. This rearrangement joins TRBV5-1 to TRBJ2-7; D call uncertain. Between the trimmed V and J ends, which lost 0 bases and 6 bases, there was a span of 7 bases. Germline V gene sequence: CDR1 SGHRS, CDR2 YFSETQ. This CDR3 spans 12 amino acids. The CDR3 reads CASSLAFGEQYF. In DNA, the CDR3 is TGCGCCAGCAGCTTGGCTTTTGGCGAGCAGTACTTC.

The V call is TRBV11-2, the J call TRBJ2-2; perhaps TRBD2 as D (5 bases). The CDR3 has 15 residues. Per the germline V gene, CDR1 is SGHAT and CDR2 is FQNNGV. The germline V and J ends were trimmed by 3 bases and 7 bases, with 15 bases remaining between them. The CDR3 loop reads CASSFSAASGGELFF. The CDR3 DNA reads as TGTGCCAGCAGCTTCTCGGCGGCCAGCGGCGGGGAGCTGTTTTTT.

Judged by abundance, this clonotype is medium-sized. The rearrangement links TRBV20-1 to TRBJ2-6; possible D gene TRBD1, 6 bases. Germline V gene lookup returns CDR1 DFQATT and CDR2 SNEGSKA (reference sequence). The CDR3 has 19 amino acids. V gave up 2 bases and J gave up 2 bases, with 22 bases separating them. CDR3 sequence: CSARQPLQGILPGANVLTF. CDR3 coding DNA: TGCAGTGCTAGACAGCCCCTACAGGGAATTCTTCCTGGGGCCAACGTCCTGACTTTC.

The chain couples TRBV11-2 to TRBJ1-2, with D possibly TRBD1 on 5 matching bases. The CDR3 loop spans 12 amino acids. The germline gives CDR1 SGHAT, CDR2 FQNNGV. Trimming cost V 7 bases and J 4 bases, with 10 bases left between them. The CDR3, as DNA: TGTGCCAGCAACCGGGACGGCTATGGCTACACCTTC. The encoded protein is CASNRDGYGYTF.

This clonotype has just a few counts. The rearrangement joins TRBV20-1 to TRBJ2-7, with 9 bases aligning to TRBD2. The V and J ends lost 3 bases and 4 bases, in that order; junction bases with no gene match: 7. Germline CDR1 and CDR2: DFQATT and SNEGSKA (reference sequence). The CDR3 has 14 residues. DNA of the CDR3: TGCAGTGCTAGGTCAGCTAGCGGGGCATACGAGCAGTACGTC. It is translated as CSARSASGAYEQYV.

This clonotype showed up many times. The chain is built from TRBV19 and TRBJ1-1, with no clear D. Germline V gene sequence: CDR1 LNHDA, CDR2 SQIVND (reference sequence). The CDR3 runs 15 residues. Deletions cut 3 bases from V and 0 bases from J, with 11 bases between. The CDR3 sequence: CASSIGYGMNTEAFF. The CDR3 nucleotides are TGTGCCAGTAGTATCGGGTACGGAATGAACACTGAAGCTTTCTTT.

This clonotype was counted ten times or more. The CDR3 here is CASSPSWRVFSGNTIYF. DNA for the CDR3: TGTGCCAGCAGTCCCTCCTGGAGGGTTTTCTCTGGAAACACCATATATTTT. The chain has TRBV12-3 or TRBV12-4 and TRBJ1-3; no firm D call. The CDR3 is 17 amino acids. V lost 5 bases, J lost 0 bases, and 17 bases lay in between.

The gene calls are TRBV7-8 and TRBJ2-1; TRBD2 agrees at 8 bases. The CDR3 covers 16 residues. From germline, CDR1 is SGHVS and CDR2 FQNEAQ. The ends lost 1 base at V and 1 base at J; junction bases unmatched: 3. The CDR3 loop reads CASSLDGGRSYNEQFF. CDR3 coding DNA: TGTGCCAGCAGCTTAGATGGCGGGAGGTCCTACAATGAGCAGTTCTTC.

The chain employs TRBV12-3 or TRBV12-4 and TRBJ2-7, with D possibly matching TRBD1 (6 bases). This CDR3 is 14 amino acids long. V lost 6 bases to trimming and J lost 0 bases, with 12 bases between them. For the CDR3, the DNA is TGTGCCAGCAGCAGACAGGTGATCTCCTACGAGCAGTACTTC. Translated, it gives CASSRQVISYEQYF.

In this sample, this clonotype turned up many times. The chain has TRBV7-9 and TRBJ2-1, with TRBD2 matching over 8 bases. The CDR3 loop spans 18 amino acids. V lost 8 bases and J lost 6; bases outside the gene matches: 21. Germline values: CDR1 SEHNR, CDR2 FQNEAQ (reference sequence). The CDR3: CASGKEVLAGAQFNEQFF. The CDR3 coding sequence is TGTGCCAGCGGTAAGGAGGTTCTAGCGGGCGCTCAATTCAATGAGCAGTTCTTC.

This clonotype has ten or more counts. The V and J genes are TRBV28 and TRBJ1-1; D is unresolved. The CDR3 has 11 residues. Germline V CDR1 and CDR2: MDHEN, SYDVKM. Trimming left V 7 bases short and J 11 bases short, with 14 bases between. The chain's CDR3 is CASTVKGSAFF. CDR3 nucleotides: TGTGCCAGCACCGTAAAAGGATCGGCTTTCTTT.

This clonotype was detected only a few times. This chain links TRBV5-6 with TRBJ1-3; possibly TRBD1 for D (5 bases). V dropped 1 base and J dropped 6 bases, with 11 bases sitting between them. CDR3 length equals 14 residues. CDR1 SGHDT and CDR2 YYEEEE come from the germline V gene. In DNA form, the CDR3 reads TGTGCCAGCAGCTTGTGGGGCAGGGAAAACACCATATATTTT. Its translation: CASSLWGRENTIYF.

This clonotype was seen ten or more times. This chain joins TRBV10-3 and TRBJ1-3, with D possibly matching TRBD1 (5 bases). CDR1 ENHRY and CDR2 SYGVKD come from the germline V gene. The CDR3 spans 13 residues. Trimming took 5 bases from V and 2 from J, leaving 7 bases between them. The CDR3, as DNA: TGTGCCATCAGTCGGGGGACTGGAAACACCATATATTTT. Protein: CAISRGTGNTIYF.

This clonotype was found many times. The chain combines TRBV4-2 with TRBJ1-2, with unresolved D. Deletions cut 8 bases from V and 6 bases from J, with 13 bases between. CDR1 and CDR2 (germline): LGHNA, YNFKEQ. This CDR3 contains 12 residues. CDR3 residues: CASLAWGDGYTF. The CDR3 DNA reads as TGTGCCAGCCTTGCTTGGGGAGATGGCTACACCTTC.

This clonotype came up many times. CDR3 DNA: TGCGCCAGCAGCTTGGCCGCGGGGAGCAATCAGCCCCAGCATTTT. This gives the protein CASSLAAGSNQPQHF. The chain has TRBV5-1 and TRBJ1-5, with unresolved D. The germline CDR1 and CDR2 sequences are SGHRS and YFSETQ. There are 15 residues in the CDR3. V dropped 0 bases and J dropped 1 base, with 8 bases sitting between them. The variable domain in full, with the rest retrieved from reference TRBV5-1 and TRBJ1-5, is KAGVTQTPRYLIKTRGQQVTLSCSPISGHRSVSWYQQTPGQGLQFLFEYFSETQRNKGNFPGRFSGRQFSNSRSEMNVSTLELGDSALYLCASSLAAGSNQPQHFGDGTRLSIL.

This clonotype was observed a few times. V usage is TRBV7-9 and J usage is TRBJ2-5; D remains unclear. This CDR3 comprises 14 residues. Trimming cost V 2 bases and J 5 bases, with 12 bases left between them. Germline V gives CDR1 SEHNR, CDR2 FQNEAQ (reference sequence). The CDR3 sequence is CASSLTVTRETQYF. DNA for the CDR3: TGTGCCAGCAGCTTAACGGTCACAAGGGAGACCCAGTACTTC.

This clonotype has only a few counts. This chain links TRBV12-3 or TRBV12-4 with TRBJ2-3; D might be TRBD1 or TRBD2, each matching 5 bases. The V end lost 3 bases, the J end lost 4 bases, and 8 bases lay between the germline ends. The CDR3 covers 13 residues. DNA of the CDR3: TGTGCCAGCAGTTTCGTGGGGGCAGATACGCAGTATTTT. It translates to CASSFVGADTQYF.

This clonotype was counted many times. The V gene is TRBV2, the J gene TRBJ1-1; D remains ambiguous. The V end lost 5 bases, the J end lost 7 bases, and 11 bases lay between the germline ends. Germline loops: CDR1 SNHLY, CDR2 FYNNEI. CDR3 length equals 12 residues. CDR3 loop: CASSFRTVEAFF. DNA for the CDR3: TGTGCCAGCAGTTTTAGGACGGTTGAAGCTTTCTTT.

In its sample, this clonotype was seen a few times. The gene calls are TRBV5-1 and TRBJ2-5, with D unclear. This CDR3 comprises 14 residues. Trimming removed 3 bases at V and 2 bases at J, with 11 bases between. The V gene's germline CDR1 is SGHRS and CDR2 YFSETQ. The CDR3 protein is CASSSGDVQETQYF. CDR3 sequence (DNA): TGCGCCAGCAGCTCAGGAGATGTTCAAGAGACCCAGTACTTC.

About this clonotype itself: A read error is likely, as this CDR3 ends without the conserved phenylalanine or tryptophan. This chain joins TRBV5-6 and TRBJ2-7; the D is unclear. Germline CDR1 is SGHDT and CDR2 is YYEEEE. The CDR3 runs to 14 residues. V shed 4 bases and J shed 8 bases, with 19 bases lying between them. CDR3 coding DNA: TGTGCCAGCAGCCTGACACAACCGGGCGAAAAGCAGTACTCC. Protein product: CASSLTQPGEKQYS.

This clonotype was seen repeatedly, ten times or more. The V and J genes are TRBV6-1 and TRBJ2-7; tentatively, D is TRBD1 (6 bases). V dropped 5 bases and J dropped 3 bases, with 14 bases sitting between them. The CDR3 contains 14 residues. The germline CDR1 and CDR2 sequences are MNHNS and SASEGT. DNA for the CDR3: TGTGCCAGCAGTATCAGGGGATATGGCTACGAGCAGTACTTC. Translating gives CASSIRGYGYEQYF.

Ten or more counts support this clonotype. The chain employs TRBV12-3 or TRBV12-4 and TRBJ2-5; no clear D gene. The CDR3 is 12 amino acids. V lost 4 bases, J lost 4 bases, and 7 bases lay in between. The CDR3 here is CASSSLRETQYF. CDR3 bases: TGTGCCAGCAGTTCTCTCCGAGAGACCCAGTACTTC.

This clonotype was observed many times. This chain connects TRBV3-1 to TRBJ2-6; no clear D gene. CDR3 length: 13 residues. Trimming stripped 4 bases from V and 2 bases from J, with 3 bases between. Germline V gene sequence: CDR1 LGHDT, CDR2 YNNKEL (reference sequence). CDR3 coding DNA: TGTGCCAGCAGCCTAGCTGGGGCCAACGTCCTGACTTTC. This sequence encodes CASSLAGANVLTF. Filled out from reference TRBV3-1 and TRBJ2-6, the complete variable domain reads DTAVSQTPKYLVTQMGNDKSIKCEQNLGHDTMYWYKQDSKKFLKIMFSYNNKELIINETVPNRFSPKSPDKAHLNLHINSLELGDSAVYFCASSLAGANVLTFGAGSRLTVL.

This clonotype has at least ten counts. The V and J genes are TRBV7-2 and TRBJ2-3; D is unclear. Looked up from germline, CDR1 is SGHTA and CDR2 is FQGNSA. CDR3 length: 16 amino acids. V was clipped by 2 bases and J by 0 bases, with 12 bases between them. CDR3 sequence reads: CASSLRGGASTDTQYF. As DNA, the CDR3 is TGTGCCAGCAGCTTACGCGGCGGAGCTAGCACAGATACGCAGTATTTT.

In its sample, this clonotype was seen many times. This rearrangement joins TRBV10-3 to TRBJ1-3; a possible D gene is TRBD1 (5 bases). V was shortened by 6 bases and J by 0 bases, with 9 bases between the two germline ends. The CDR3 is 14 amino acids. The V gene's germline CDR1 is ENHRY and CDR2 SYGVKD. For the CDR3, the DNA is TGTGCCATCAGGAGGGGCCTCTCTGGAAACACCATATATTTT. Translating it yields CAIRRGLSGNTIYF.

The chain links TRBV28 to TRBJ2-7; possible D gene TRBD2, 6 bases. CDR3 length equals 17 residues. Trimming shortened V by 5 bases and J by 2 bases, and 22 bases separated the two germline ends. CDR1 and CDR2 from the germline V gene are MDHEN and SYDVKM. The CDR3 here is CASSPPAGLLSTYEQYF. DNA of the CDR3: TGTGCCAGCAGTCCTCCCGCGGGACTCCTTTCCACCTACGAGCAGTACTTC.

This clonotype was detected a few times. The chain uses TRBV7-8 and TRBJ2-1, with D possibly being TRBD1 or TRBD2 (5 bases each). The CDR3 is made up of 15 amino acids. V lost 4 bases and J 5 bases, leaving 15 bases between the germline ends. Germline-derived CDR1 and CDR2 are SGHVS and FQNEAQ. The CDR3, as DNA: TGTGCCAGCAGCTCAACTGGGACGGCCAACAATGAGCAGTTCTTC. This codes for CASSSTGTANNEQFF.

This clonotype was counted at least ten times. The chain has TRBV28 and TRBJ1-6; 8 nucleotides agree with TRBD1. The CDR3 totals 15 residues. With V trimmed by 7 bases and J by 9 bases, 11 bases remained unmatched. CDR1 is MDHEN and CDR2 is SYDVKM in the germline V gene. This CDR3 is CASTPRDRFTSPLHF. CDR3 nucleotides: TGTGCCAGCACCCCCCGGGACAGGTTCACTTCACCCCTCCACTTT.